Listed here are 3 T cell receptor beta chains from one sample, sequenced in a study of beta chain features in type 1 diabetes (dated by TCRdb to 2016 to 2018). General study outcomes and caveats: Type 1 diabetes patients showed a moderate but significant shortening of TCRB CDR3 length in all four CD4+ subsets.

The antigens these receptors bind are not known. Receptors were amplified or captured by the immunoSEQ multiplex PCR assay. The entire isolated RNA was reverse transcribed using the High Capacity cDNA Reverse Transcription Kit, and thus expressed TCRB transcripts were sequenced. TCRdb mirrors the immuneACCESS table, restricted to in-frame sequences. Some clones are absent from its copies; in checked studies, under half trace to an unresolved V gene, and the reason for the others is unknown. This sample lists hundreds of thousands of clones; more than 13% were detected once. The top ten constitute 0.035% to 0.045% of the sample. Sample: naive CD4+ T cells from blood. This specimen's cell subset or site label, per the study, means: true naive CD4+ T cells. The receptors stem from a man aged 18 to 29 with type 1 diabetes.

This clone was detected only a few times. The genes are TRBV12-5 and TRBJ2-1; D uncertain. CDR3 length equals 13 residues. Germline V CDR1 and CDR2: LGHNT, FRNRAP. V was clipped by 1 base and J by 2 bases, with 3 bases between them. In DNA form, the CDR3 reads TGTGCTAGTGGTTTGGGCGCCTACAATGAGCAGTTCTTC. Protein: CASGLGAYNEQFF.

This clone was detected only a few times. The gene calls are TRBV27 and TRBJ2-7; 15 bases line up with TRBD2. The germline V gene has CDR1 MNHEY and CDR2 SMNVEV (reference sequence). This CDR3 comprises 14 residues. Trimming removed 8 bases from V and 5 bases from J; junction bases left unmatched: 4. CDR3 bases: TGTGCCAGCGGACTAGCGGGGGGGCCAAACGAGCAGTACTTC. Its protein product is CASGLAGGPNEQYF.

This clone was recorded a few times. The CDR3, as DNA: TGTGCCACCAGCAGGAGGAGGGGGACAGACGACGAGCAGTACTTC. This gives the protein CATSRRRGTDDEQYF. The chain uses TRBV15 and TRBJ2-7, with TRBD1 as a possible D gene (7 bases). The CDR3 sequence is 15 residues long. Germline-derived CDR1 and CDR2 are LNHNV and YYDKDF (reference sequence). Trimming stripped 3 bases from V and 5 bases from J, with 17 bases between.